The 20 T cell receptor beta chains below were found in one sample sequenced in a study of cytomegalovirus exposure and HLA in healthy donors. Both 60 Vbeta primers and 13 Jbeta primers went into the PCR. Method: immunoSEQ multiplex PCR; TCRdb's copy keeps in-frame clones and lacks some. The table records 95,000 to 150,000 clones, 50% to 80% of them present only once. Sample: PBMCs. These receptors were obtained from a woman aged 40 to 49 in good health and CMV-seropositive.

The table lists this clone with a count of one. The chain combines TRBV5-1 with TRBJ2-7; TRBD1 might be the D (5 bases). The CDR3 extends over 15 amino acids. V was cut by 0 bases and J by 2 bases, with 12 bases left in between. From germline, CDR1 is SGHRS and CDR2 YFSETQ. CDR3 nucleotide sequence: TGCGCCAGCAGCTTGGCCACAGGCGTGACCTACGAGCAGTACTTC. Its protein is CASSLATGVTYEQYF.

The V call is TRBV11-2, the J call TRBJ1-6; no reliable D call. CDR3 size: 14 residues. V lost 1 base to trimming and J lost 7 bases, with 8 bases between them. The germline gives CDR1 SGHAT, CDR2 FQNNGV. The DNA of the CDR3 is TGTGCCAGCAGCTTAGGCGGGTGGAATTCACCCCTCCACTTT. Translation gives CASSLGGWNSPLHF.

The chain recombines TRBV18 with TRBJ1-3; no clear D. Trimming left V 3 bases short and J 0 bases short, with 12 bases between. This CDR3 is 16 amino acids long. The germline gives CDR1 KGHSH, CDR2 LQKENI. The CDR3 sequence is CASSPTSDPSGNTIYF. The CDR3 bases are TGTGCCAGCTCACCTACAAGCGACCCCTCTGGAAACACCATATATTTT.

This clone was counted a few times. The chain links TRBV7-9 to TRBJ2-6; D perhaps matches TRBD2 (6 bases). The CDR3 length is 17 residues. Germline CDR1 reads SEHNR; CDR2 reads FQNEAQ (reference sequence). Trimming shortened V by 3 bases and J by 0 bases, and 12 bases separated the two germline ends. The CDR3 region is CASSLRGDSSGANVLTF. In nucleotides, the CDR3 is TGTGCCAGCAGCTTGCGGGGTGACAGCTCTGGGGCCAACGTCCTGACTTTC.

The V call is TRBV2, the J call TRBJ1-1; D is undetermined. From germline, CDR1 is SNHLY and CDR2 FYNNEI. The ends were cut back, 6 bases at V and 0 bases at J, with 11 bases in the middle. The CDR3 is made up of 14 amino acids. The CDR3, as DNA: TGTGCCAGCAGCCCCAGGTCCGTGAACACTGAAGCTTTCTTT. Translating gives CASSPRSVNTEAFF.

This clone was seen only once. This chain joins TRBV28 and TRBJ1-1; D call uncertain. Germline-derived CDR1 and CDR2 are MDHEN and SYDVKM. The CDR3 totals 14 residues. V was pared by 3 bases and J by 5 bases, with 13 bases between. The CDR3 here is CASSFEGGRTEAFF. The CDR3, as DNA: TGTGCCAGCAGTTTCGAGGGAGGGAGGACTGAAGCTTTCTTT.

The chain combines TRBV5-1 with TRBJ1-4, with TRBD1 matching 8 bases. V gave up 3 bases and J gave up 12 bases; unmatched junction bases: 19. Germline loops: CDR1 SGHRS, CDR2 YFSETQ. CDR3 size: 17 residues. CDR3 protein: CASSYTGNRGTTAQLFF. CDR3 nucleotides: TGCGCCAGCAGCTATACAGGGAACAGGGGGACGACTGCACAACTGTTTTTT.

The J gene is TRBJ2-1, the V gene TRBV7-3, with 12 bases that match TRBD2. Germline-derived CDR1 and CDR2 are SGHTA and FQGTGA. There are 17 residues in the CDR3. V was pared by 5 bases and J by 3 bases, with 8 bases of the junction left unmatched. The CDR3, as DNA: TGTGCCAGCAGCCAATGGGGGACTAGCGGGCGCTACAATGAGCAGTTCTTC. It specifies CASSQWGTSGRYNEQFF. Filled out from reference TRBV7-3 and TRBJ2-1, the complete variable domain reads GAGVSQTPSNKVTEKGKYVELRCDPISGHTALYWYRQSLGQGPEFLIYFQGTGAADDSGLPNDRFFAVRPEGSVSTLKIQRTERGDSAVYLCASSQWGTSGRYNEQFFGPGTRLTVL.

The CDR3 coding sequence is TGTGCCAGCAGCTCGACCGACAGATTCTCTGAGGGAAACACCATATATTTT. This codes for CASSSTDRFSEGNTIYF. The chain employs TRBV5-4 and TRBJ1-3, with D perhaps TRBD1 (5 bases). Per germline, CDR1 SGHNT and CDR2 YYREEE (reference sequence). The V gene lost 3 bases and the J gene lost 4 bases, with 20 bases spanning the gap. The CDR3 has 17 residues.

This clone was observed a few times. The chain is built from TRBV19 and TRBJ1-4; TRBD1 agrees at 9 bases. The V gene's germline CDR1 is LNHDA and CDR2 SQIVND (reference sequence). V shed 5 bases, J shed 8 bases, and the junction held 9 bases outside the gene matches. CDR3 length: 15 amino acids. CDR3 sequence: CASSPRTGEDEKLFF. CDR3 nucleotide sequence: TGTGCCAGTAGTCCACGGACAGGGGAAGACGAAAAACTGTTTTTT.

The gene calls are TRBV5-1 and TRBJ1-1; D is possibly TRBD1 (6 bases). CDR3 length equals 18 residues. Germline V lookup: CDR1 SGHRS, CDR2 YFSETQ. The ends were cut back, 4 bases at V and 1 base at J, with 23 bases in the middle. The CDR3 region has the DNA TGCGCCAGCAGCCTTCCCGACAACACAGGGCCCACGAACACTGAAGCTTTCTTT. Amino acid sequence: CASSLPDNTGPTNTEAFF.

The chain is built from TRBV9 and TRBJ1-5; D call uncertain. The CDR3 runs to 14 residues. Germline assignment: CDR1 SGDLS and CDR2 YYNGEE. V was pared by 3 bases and J by 0 bases, with 7 bases between. The CDR3 sequence: CASSAGYSNQPQHF. CDR3 DNA sequence: TGTGCCAGCAGCGCAGGATATAGCAATCAGCCCCAGCATTTT.

The genes are TRBV25-1 and TRBJ2-7, with D possibly TRBD1 on 6 matching bases. The germline gives CDR1 MGHDK, CDR2 SYGVNS. This CDR3 contains 17 residues. The germline V and J ends were trimmed by 2 bases and 0 bases, with 17 bases remaining between them. CDR3 region: CASSEGPNRASSYEQYF. The CDR3 DNA is TGTGCCAGCAGTGAAGGGCCGAACAGGGCGAGCTCCTACGAGCAGTACTTC.

This chain joins TRBV6-1 and TRBJ2-2; tentative D call: TRBD2 (6 bases). CDR1 is MNHNS and CDR2 is SASEGT in the germline V gene. CDR3 length: 16 residues. V gave up 2 bases and J gave up 4 bases, with 14 bases separating them. CDR3 coding DNA: TGTGCCAGCAGTGAACCGAGCGGGCTTTCCACCGGGGAGCTGTTTTTT. It encodes CASSEPSGLSTGELFF.

The rearrangement uses TRBV6-5 and TRBJ2-5, with 9 bases fitting TRBD2. TRBJ2-7 matches the DNA end more closely, so the J call is doubtful. The CDR3 totals 16 residues. Germline V gene data show CDR1 as MNHEY and CDR2 as SVGAGI. CDR3 sequence: CASSYSGLAGSYEQYF. In nucleotides, the CDR3 is TGTGCCAGCAGTTACTCGGGACTAGCCGGATCCTACGAGCAGTACTTC.

The V and J genes are TRBV28 and TRBJ1-6, with 12 bases aligning to TRBD1. The CDR3 has 13 residues. The germline CDR1 and CDR2 sequences are MDHEN and SYDVKM. Trimming at V came to 7 bases and at J to 10 bases, leaving 2 bases not matched to a gene. CDR3 protein: CASTGQGASPLHF. DNA for the CDR3: TGTGCCAGCACGGGACAGGGGGCATCACCCCTCCACTTT.

This chain joins TRBV19 and TRBJ1-5; a possible D gene is TRBD1 (5 bases). Germline CDR1 reads LNHDA; CDR2 reads SQIVND (reference sequence). V lost 4 bases and J lost 1, with 17 bases in between. The CDR3 extends over 17 amino acids. The CDR3 DNA reads as TGTGCCAGTAGTACCCAACACGGGGCGGGGAGCAATCAGCCCCAGCATTTT. Protein product: CASSTQHGAGSNQPQHF.

The chain combines TRBV5-1 with TRBJ2-1, with a weak D call TRBD1 (5 bases). This CDR3 has 12 residues. The germline V gene has CDR1 SGHRS and CDR2 YFSETQ. The V end was cut by 4 bases, the J end by 8 bases, with 10 bases between. CDR3: CASSPSRDEQFF. Written as DNA, the CDR3 is TGCGCCAGCAGCCCGTCCAGGGATGAGCAGTTCTTC.

This clone was found a few times. The genes are TRBV30 and TRBJ2-5; maybe TRBD1 (5 bases). Trimming removed 1 base from V and 5 bases from J, with 8 bases in between. This CDR3 is 12 amino acids long. Germline V CDR1 and CDR2: GTSNPN, SVGIG (reference sequence). CDR3 bases: TGTGCCTGGAGTGAAGGGGCCGAGACCCAGTACTTC. Translation gives CAWSEGAETQYF.

The chain has TRBV23-1 and TRBJ2-7; D is unresolved. TRBV23-1 is an open reading frame, and its role is uncertain. The germline V and J ends were trimmed by 3 bases and 3 bases, with 6 bases remaining between them. The CDR3 sequence is 12 residues long. The CDR3 reads CASSHQVYEQYF. Here the CDR3 DNA reads TGCGCCAGCAGTCATCAGGTCTACGAGCAGTACTTC.